A single TCR beta chain is shown here with its context. CDR3 size: 13 residues. Per the germline V gene, CDR1 is ENHRY and CDR2 is SYGVKD. V was cut by 2 bases and J by 9 bases, with 11 bases left in between. The record originates from a study of T cell responses to AZD1222 COVID-19 vaccine. Clones were read by immunoSEQ multiplex PCR, and TCRdb kept only the in-frame ones, dropping some. The sample lists some 150,000 clones; 85% to 95% were seen once. The rearrangement joins TRBV10-3 to TRBJ2-1, with D perhaps matching TRBD1 or TRBD2 (5 bases each). The specimen was peripheral blood, collected on day 0 of AZD1222 vaccination. This TCR was recovered from an adult in good health. DNA of the CDR3: TGTGCCATCAGTGAGCAGGGTCGGGGTGAGCAGTTCTTC. Its translation is CAISEQGRGEQFF.